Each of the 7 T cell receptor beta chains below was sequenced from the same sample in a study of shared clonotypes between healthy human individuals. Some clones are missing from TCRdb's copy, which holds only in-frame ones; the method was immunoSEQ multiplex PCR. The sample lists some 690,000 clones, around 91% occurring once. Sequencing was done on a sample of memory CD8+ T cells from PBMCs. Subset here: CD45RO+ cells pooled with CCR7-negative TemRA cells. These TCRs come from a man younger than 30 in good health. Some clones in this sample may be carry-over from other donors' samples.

In DNA, the CDR3 is TGTGCCAGCAGTGAAGTTCTGGACACTGAAGCTTTCTTT. This encodes CASSEVLDTEAFF. J is TRBJ1-1 and V is TRBV6-1; D unresolved. CDR1 is MNHNS and CDR2 is SASEGT in the germline V gene. The CDR3 is made up of 13 amino acids. V lost 1 base to trimming and J lost 3 bases, with 6 bases between them.

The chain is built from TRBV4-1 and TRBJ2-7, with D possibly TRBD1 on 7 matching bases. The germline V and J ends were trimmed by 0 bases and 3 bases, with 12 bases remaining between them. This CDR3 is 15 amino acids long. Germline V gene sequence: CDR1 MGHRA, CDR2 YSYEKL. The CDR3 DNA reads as TGCGCCAGCAGCCAAGATTACAGGGGAGGCTACGAGCAGTACTTC. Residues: CASSQDYRGGYEQYF.

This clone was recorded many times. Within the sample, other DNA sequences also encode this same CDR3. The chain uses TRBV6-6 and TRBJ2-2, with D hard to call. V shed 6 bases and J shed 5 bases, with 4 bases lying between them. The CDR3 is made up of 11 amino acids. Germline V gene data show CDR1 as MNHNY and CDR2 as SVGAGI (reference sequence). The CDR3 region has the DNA TGTGCCAGCAGCGTGACCGGGGAGCTGTTTTTT. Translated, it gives CASSVTGELFF.

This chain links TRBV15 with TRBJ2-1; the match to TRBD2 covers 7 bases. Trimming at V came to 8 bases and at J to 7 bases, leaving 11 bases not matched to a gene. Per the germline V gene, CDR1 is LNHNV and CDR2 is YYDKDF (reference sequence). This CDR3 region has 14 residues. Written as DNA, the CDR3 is TGTGCCACCTCAATGGGAGGGCCTGAGAATGAGCAGTTCTTC. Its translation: CATSMGGPENEQFF.

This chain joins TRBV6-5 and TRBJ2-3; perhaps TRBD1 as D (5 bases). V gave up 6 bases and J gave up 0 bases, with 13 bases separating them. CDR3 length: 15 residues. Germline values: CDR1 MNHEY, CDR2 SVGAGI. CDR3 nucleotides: TGTGCCAGCAGCCCCCAGGGCCCTAGCACAGATACGCAGTATTTT. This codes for CASSPQGPSTDTQYF.

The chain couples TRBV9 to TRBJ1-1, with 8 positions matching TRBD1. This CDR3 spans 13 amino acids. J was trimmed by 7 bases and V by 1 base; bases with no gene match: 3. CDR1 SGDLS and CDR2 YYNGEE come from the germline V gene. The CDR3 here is CASSVTGGDEAFF. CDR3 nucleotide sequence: TGTGCCAGCAGCGTAACAGGGGGGGATGAAGCTTTCTTT.

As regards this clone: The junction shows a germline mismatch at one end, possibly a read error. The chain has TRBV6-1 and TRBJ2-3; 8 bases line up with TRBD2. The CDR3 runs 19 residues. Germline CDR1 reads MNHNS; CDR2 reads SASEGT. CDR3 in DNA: TGTGCCAGCAATGAAGGGGGGAGTCTCATTAGCGGGAAGGTGGATACGCAGTATTTT. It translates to CASNEGGSLISGKVDTQYF.